Below, one T cell receptor beta chain is given with its context. No antigen is known for it. Clones were read by immunoSEQ multiplex PCR, and TCRdb kept only the in-frame ones, dropping some. The sample lists some 10,000 clones, approximately 66% occurring once. Germline CDR1 is KGHSH and CDR2 is LQKENI. Deletions cut 6 bases from V and 5 bases from J, with 8 bases between. The CDR3 is 11 residues long. Samples were taken several times over chemoradiotherapy. This sample was taken from a study of chemoradiotherapy in HPV16-positive cancers. The study, taken as a whole, reports: During treatment, candidate HPV-specific clones and E7-related motifs expanded in tumor.

J is TRBJ2-7 and V is TRBV18, with a weak D call TRBD2 (6 bases). This receptor was identified in a human donor with HPV-associated anogenital cancer. The sequenced sample was tumor tissue, obtained from a patient who underwent chemoradiotherapy. This chain's CDR3 is CASSRGDEQYF. CDR3 bases: TGTGCCAGCTCGCGGGGCGACGAGCAGTACTTC.